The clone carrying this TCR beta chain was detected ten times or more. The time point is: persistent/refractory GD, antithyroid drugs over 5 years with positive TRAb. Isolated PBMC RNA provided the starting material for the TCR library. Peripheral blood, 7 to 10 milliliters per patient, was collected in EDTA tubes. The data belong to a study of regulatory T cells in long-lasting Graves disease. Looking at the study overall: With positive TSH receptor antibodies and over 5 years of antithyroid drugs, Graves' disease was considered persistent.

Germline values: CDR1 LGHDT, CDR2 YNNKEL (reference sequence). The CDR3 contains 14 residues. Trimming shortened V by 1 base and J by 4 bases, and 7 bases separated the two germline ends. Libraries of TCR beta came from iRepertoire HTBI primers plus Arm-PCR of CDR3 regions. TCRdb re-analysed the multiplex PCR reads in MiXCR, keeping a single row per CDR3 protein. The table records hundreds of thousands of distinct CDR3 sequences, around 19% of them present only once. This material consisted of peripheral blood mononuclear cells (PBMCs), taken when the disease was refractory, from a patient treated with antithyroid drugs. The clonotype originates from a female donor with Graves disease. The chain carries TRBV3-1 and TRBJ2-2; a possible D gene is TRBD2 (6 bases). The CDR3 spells CASSQVGGTGELFF. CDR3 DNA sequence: TGTGCCAGCAGCCAAGTGGGGGGCACCGGGGAGCTGTTTTTT.